The 9 T cell receptor beta chains in this list originate from one sample, sequenced in a study of vaccination and CD4 T cells after COVID-19. Cultured CD4+ T-cell DNA underwent Oncomine TCR Beta short-read sequencing. TCRdb independently ran MiXCR on the PCR reads; one entry per CDR3 protein. The sample has roughly 16,000 distinct CDR3 sequences; about 70% are singletons. Antigen specificity for these receptors is unknown. Indicated treatment: approximately 9-day PBMC culture with coronavirus spike peptide pools or control peptides (ViraFEST assay). Material: CD4+ T cells from blood, cultured in vitro. These receptors all stem from a human donor who had recovered from COVID-19.

V gene TRBV11-2 combines with J gene TRBJ2-1, with TRBD2 identical over 7 bases. Germline V gene sequence: CDR1 SGHAT, CDR2 FQNNGV. J gave up 9 bases and V 5 bases, and 13 bases lay outside the gene matches. This CDR3 is built from 15 residues. The CDR3 sequence is CASSQYSGPGGEQFF. CDR3 sequence (DNA): TGTGCCAGCAGCCAATATAGCGGGCCCGGCGGTGAGCAGTTCTTC.

This clonotype was picked up a small number of times. The V call is TRBV20-1, the J call TRBJ1-2; no definite D call. In germline, CDR1 is DFQATT, CDR2 SNEGSKA (reference sequence). This CDR3 has 15 residues. The V gene lost 3 bases and the J gene lost 8 bases, with 22 bases spanning the gap. The CDR3, as DNA: TGCAGTGCTAGTCGCGGCGCCGAACGTGGAAGCGGCTACACCTTC. This gives the protein CSASRGAERGSGYTF.

The chain employs TRBV7-9 and TRBJ1-5; 7 nucleotides align to TRBD1. V lost 5 bases, J lost 5 bases, and 6 bases stayed unmatched. The CDR3 is made up of 14 amino acids. Germline V gives CDR1 SEHNR, CDR2 FQNEAQ (reference sequence). The CDR3 loop is CASSPGQKHQPQHF. CDR3 coding DNA: TGTGCCAGCAGCCCGGGACAGAAACATCAGCCCCAGCATTTT.

The V call is TRBV7-6, the J call TRBJ1-5; D perhaps matches TRBD1 (5 bases). V dropped 5 bases and J dropped 4 bases, with 15 bases sitting between them. The germline gives CDR1 SGHVS, CDR2 FNYEAQ. The length of the CDR3 is 15 residues. The CDR3 DNA follows: TGTGCCAGCAGCAGTGGGGGAGGGTTAAATCAGCCCCAGCATTTT. Amino acid sequence: CASSSGGGLNQPQHF.

The chain recombines TRBV14 with TRBJ2-6, with TRBD2 matching 7 bases. The germline V gene encodes CDR1 SGHDN and CDR2 FVKESK. The CDR3 contains 16 residues. V trimming: 4 bases; J trimming: 0 bases; junction bases outside the gene matches: 3. The CDR3 loop is CASSRLAVSGANVLTF. DNA of the CDR3: TGTGCCAGCAGCCGGCTAGCGGTCTCTGGGGCCAACGTCCTGACTTTC.

The chain carries TRBV15 and TRBJ1-2; D possibly corresponds to TRBD1 (5 bases). This CDR3 is built from 15 residues. Deletions cut 5 bases from V and 3 bases from J, with 16 bases between. CDR1 is LNHNV, CDR2 YYDKDF, per germline (reference sequence). CDR3 in amino acids: CATSPRRDAYYGYTF. The CDR3 region has the DNA TGTGCCACCAGCCCACGAAGGGACGCTTACTATGGCTACACCTTC. The variable domain in full, with the rest retrieved from reference TRBV15 and TRBJ1-2, is DAMVIQNPRYQVTQFGKPVTLSCSQTLNHNVMYWYQQKSSQAPKLLFHYYDKDFNNEADTPDNFQSRRPNTSFCFLDIRSPGLGDTAMYLCATSPRRDAYYGYTFGSGTRLTVV.

The CDR3 DNA sequence: TGTGCCAGCAGTTTAGGGGGACAGGGGGTTTACGGCTACACCTTC. Its protein product is CASSLGGQGVYGYTF. The chain joins TRBV28 to TRBJ1-2, with 11 bases lining up with TRBD1. This CDR3 has 15 residues. Germline V CDR1 and CDR2: MDHEN, SYDVKM. The V segment lost 2 bases and the J segment 8 bases; nucleotides outside the gene matches: 7.

The V call is TRBV9, the J call TRBJ1-2, with unresolved D. Per the germline V gene, CDR1 is SGDLS and CDR2 is YYNGEE. Trimming removed 0 bases from V and 4 bases from J, with 10 bases in between. The CDR3 covers 14 residues. The CDR3 reads CASSVVDLGYGYTF. CDR3 DNA: TGTGCCAGCAGCGTAGTAGATCTGGGCTATGGCTACACCTTC.

This clonotype was seen a handful of times. The J gene is TRBJ1-2, the V gene TRBV30; D gene ambiguous. Germline V gives CDR1 GTSNPN, CDR2 SVGIG (reference sequence). This CDR3 has 10 amino acids. In DNA form, the CDR3 reads TGTGCGGGTTTGATGGGTGGCTACACCTTC. It codes for CAGLMGGYTF.